The 16 T cell receptor beta chains given below trace back to one sample, sequenced in a study of cytomegalovirus exposure and HLA in healthy donors. The PCR had 60 Vbeta and 13 Jbeta primers. Assay: immunoSEQ multiplex PCR; the TCRdb copy retains only in-frame clones and omits some. The sample lists some 130,000 clones; 65% to 80% were seen once. Sample: PBMCs. These receptors originate from a man aged 35-49 years in good health and CMV-seropositive.

The chain combines TRBV10-1 with TRBJ1-1; TRBD1 agrees at 7 bases. Per germline, CDR1 WNHNN and CDR2 SYGVQD (reference sequence). The CDR3 runs to 15 residues. Trimming removed 4 bases from V and 1 base from J; junction bases left unmatched: 6. As DNA, the CDR3 is TGCGCCAGCAGTGGGAACAGGGGTGAGAACACTGAAGCTTTCTTT. It encodes CASSGNRGENTEAFF.

This sequence joins TRBV7-6 and TRBJ2-1; D is uncertain. CDR3 length: 12 residues. Trimming removed 5 bases from V and 7 bases from J, with 9 bases in between. CDR1 and CDR2 from the germline V gene are SGHVS and FNYEAQ. DNA of the CDR3: TGTGCCAGCAGCAACCACTGGAATGAGCAGTTCTTC. This translates into CASSNHWNEQFF.

This clone was counted a few times. The chain links TRBV7-9 to TRBJ2-5, with 8 bases that match TRBD1. J gave up 4 bases and V 11 bases, and 9 bases lay outside the gene matches. Germline V gene lookup returns CDR1 SEHNR and CDR2 FQNEAQ (reference sequence). This CDR3 has 13 residues. The CDR3 DNA sequence: TGTGCCGCGGGGAGCACAGGGGGAGAGACCCAGTACTTC. This encodes CAAGSTGGETQYF. The variable domain in full, completed from reference TRBV7-9 and TRBJ2-5, reads DTGVSQNPRHKITKRGQNVTFRCDPISEHNRLYWYRQTLGQGPEFLTYFQNEAQLEKSRLLSDRFSAERPKGSFSTLEIQRTEQGDSAMYLCAAGSTGGETQYFGPGTRLLVL.

V gene TRBV6-1 combines with J gene TRBJ2-1; the match to TRBD2 covers 11 bases. J gave up 8 bases and V 2 bases, and 5 bases lay outside the gene matches. Germline lookup yields CDR1 MNHNS and CDR2 SASEGT. The CDR3 runs to 15 residues. CDR3: CASSERLAGIDEQFF. The CDR3 DNA sequence: TGTGCCAGCAGTGAAAGACTAGCGGGAATCGATGAGCAGTTCTTC.

The V gene is TRBV19, the J gene TRBJ2-7; no reliable D call. Between the trimmed V and J ends, which lost 5 bases and 2 bases, there was a span of 10 bases. The CDR3 is 13 amino acids. Per germline, CDR1 LNHDA and CDR2 SQIVND (reference sequence). The CDR3 DNA reads TGTGCCAGTAGTCCCCGTGGCACCTACGAGCAGTACTTC. Its protein product is CASSPRGTYEQYF.

V is TRBV9 and J is TRBJ2-5, with 8 positions matching TRBD2. V lost 3 bases, J lost 3 bases, and 7 bases stayed unmatched. The germline CDR1 and CDR2 sequences are SGDLS and YYNGEE. This CDR3 spans 15 amino acids. CDR3 loop: CASSATGGIEETQYF. In DNA form, the CDR3 reads TGTGCCAGCAGCGCCACGGGAGGGATAGAAGAGACCCAGTACTTC.

This sequence joins TRBV29-1 and TRBJ1-4; no firm D call. Germline lookup yields CDR1 SQVTM and CDR2 ANQGSEA. There are 14 residues in the CDR3. Deletions cut 3 bases from V and 7 bases from J, with 15 bases between. CDR3 bases: TGCAGCGTTGACTTCGGTCCCCCCCTTGAAAAACTGTTTTTT. Its translation is CSVDFGPPLEKLFF.

This clone turned up a few times. V usage is TRBV6-1 and J usage is TRBJ1-6; 9 bases line up with TRBD1. This CDR3 region has 14 residues. Germline CDR1 is MNHNS and CDR2 is SASEGT. J was trimmed by 9 bases and V by 5 bases; bases with no gene match: 5. The CDR3, as DNA: TGTGCCAGCAGTCCCGGGACAGGGACTTCACCCCTCCACTTT. Translation: CASSPGTGTSPLHF.

The gene calls are TRBV7-2 and TRBJ2-1; TRBD2 agrees at 8 bases. After removal of 5 bases from V and 2 bases from J, the junction contained 5 bases not matched to a gene. Germline CDR1 is SGHTA and CDR2 is FQGNSA. The CDR3 is made up of 15 amino acids. Here the CDR3 DNA reads TGTGCCAGCAGCCCACTAGCGGTCACCTACAATGAGCAGTTCTTC. This encodes CASSPLAVTYNEQFF.

The rearrangement links TRBV7-2 to TRBJ2-7; 14 nucleotides agree with TRBD2. Losses at the gene ends were 4 bases for V and 4 bases for J; bases not matched to a gene: 0. The germline CDR1 and CDR2 sequences are SGHTA and FQGNSA. The CDR3 covers 14 residues. The CDR3 nucleotides are TGTGCCAGCAGCTGGACTAGCGGGAGGTACGAGCAGTACTTC. This translates into CASSWTSGRYEQYF.

This clone was detected a few times. V gene TRBV5-1 combines with J gene TRBJ2-1; TRBD2 agrees at 12 bases. The V and J ends lost 0 bases and 6 bases, in that order; junction bases with no gene match: 1. CDR3 length: 15 residues. Germline lookup yields CDR1 SGHRS and CDR2 YFSETQ. The CDR3 DNA reads TGCGCCAGCAGCTTGGTGACTAGCGGGGGCAATGAGCAGTTCTTC. This sequence encodes CASSLVTSGGNEQFF.

This clone was observed a single time. The chain employs TRBV11-3 and TRBJ2-5, with 11 bases matching TRBD2. Per the germline V gene, CDR1 is SGHNT and CDR2 is YENEEA. The CDR3 covers 15 residues. After removal of 5 bases from V and 8 bases from J, the junction contained 10 bases not matched to a gene. Written as DNA, the CDR3 is TGTGCCAGCAGCCAACTAGCGGGAGCGGGAGGAACCCAGTACTTC. Its protein product is CASSQLAGAGGTQYF.

The chain joins TRBV30 to TRBJ1-5; D might be TRBD1 (6 bases). Trimming left V 0 bases short and J 5 bases short, with 11 bases between. The length of the CDR3 is 14 residues. Germline CDR1 is GTSNPN and CDR2 is SVGIG (reference sequence). The CDR3 DNA follows: TGTGCCTGGAGTGTACTATCAGGGGATCAGCCCCAGCATTTT. This encodes CAWSVLSGDQPQHF.

J is TRBJ2-7 and V is TRBV9, with D perhaps TRBD2 (6 bases). The V end was cut by 4 bases, the J end by 0 bases, with 14 bases between. CDR3 length: 15 residues. CDR1 SGDLS and CDR2 YYNGEE come from the germline V gene. The CDR3 sequence is CASSPGSRGSYEQYF. The CDR3 nucleotides are TGTGCCAGCAGCCCCGGGAGTCGTGGCTCCTACGAGCAGTACTTC.

The DNA for the CDR3 is TGTGCCAGCAGTCAAGGGACAACGAATGGCTACACCTTC. Translation gives CASSQGTTNGYTF. The chain is built from TRBV6-1 and TRBJ1-2; the D gene is possibly TRBD1 (6 bases). This CDR3 region has 13 residues. Per the germline V gene, CDR1 is MNHNS and CDR2 is SASEGT. V gave up 5 bases and J gave up 6 bases, with 13 bases separating them.

The chain employs TRBV2 and TRBJ2-1; TRBD1 matches at 7 bases. Per the germline V gene, CDR1 is SNHLY and CDR2 is FYNNEI. The V segment lost 1 base and the J segment 12 bases; nucleotides outside the gene matches: 3. CDR3 size: 12 residues. DNA for the CDR3: TGTGCCAGCAGTGAAGAAGGGGACAGGCAGTTCTTC. Protein sequence: CASSEEGDRQFF.